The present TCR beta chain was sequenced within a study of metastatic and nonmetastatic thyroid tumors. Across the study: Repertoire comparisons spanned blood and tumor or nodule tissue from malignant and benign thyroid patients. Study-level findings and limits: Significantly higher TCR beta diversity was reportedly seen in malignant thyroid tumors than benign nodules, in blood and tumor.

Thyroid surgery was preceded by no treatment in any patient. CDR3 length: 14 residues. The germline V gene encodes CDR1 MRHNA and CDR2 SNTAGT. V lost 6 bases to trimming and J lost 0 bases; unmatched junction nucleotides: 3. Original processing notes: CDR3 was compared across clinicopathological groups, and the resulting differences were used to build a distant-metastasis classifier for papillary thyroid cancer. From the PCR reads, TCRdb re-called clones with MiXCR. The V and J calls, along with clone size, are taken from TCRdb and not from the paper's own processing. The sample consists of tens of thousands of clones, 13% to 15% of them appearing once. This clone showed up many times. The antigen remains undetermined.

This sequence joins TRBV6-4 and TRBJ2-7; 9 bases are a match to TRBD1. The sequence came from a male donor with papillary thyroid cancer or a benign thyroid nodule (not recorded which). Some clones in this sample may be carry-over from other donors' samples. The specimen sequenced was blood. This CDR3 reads CASRPGQGSYEQYF. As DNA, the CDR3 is TGTGCCAGCAGACCGGGACAGGGCTCCTACGAGCAGTACTTC.